The T cell receptor beta chain described here comes from a study of Graves' ophthalmopathy and Graves' hyperthyroidism. Study-level background: Sampling took place at initial diagnosis, with peripheral blood obtained before any treatment.

This clonotype has a count of ten or more. Transcripts of RNA were the source for amplifying TCR beta CDR3 regions. Investigators did first-round RT-PCR with HTBI primers, then second-round multiplex PCR. TCRdb reprocessed the multiplex PCR reads via MiXCR and lists one record per CDR3 protein. The sample records 300,000 to 350,000 distinct CDR3 sequences, about 17% being singletons. This CDR3 comprises 18 residues. Germline lookup yields CDR1 SGHTA and CDR2 FQGNSA. V lost 5 bases, J lost 9 bases, and 26 bases lay in between. The sequenced sample consisted of peripheral blood. The clonotype originates from an adult man with Graves' ophthalmopathy. The gene calls are TRBV7-2 and TRBJ1-6; a weak D match, TRBD1 (6 bases). The CDR3 coding sequence is TGTGCCAGCAGCGTACTCGGGGGCCATAGAATGGCCCTTTCACCCCTCCACTTT. Its protein is CASSVLGGHRMALSPLHF. The whole variable domain, filled in from reference TRBV7-2 and TRBJ1-6, reads GAGVSQSPSNKVTEKGKDVELRCDPISGHTALYWYRQSLGQGLEFLIYFQGNSAPDKSGLPSDRFSAERTGGSVSTLTIQRTQQEDSAVYLCASSVLGGHRMALSPLHFGNGTRLTVT.